This T cell receptor beta chain was found in a study of regulatory T cells in long-lasting Graves disease. Losses at the gene ends were 2 bases for V and 3 bases for J; bases not matched to a gene: 5. The germline V gene has CDR1 LGHNA and CDR2 YSLEER. The CDR3 is 15 amino acids. The sample's time point: newly diagnosed GD, antithyroid drugs for less than 3 months. Construction of the TCR library relied on RNA isolated from PBMCs. Patients with Graves' disease were diagnosed by American Thyroid Association guidelines. General observations from the study: Segments TRBV28, TRBJ1-2 and TRBJ2-5 showed preferential usage in persistent disease. Sampling was limited to peripheral blood rather than thyroid tissue. TCR diversity in persistent Graves' patients was below that of newly diagnosed ones.

Sequencing libraries for TCR beta were prepared with iRepertoire HTBI primers and Arm-PCR of CDR3 regions. MiXCR, run by TCRdb on the multiplex PCR reads, gives a single entry per CDR3 protein. This sample has about 240,000 distinct CDR3 sequences, with 20% to 25% found just once. As for this clonotype: Its antigen is still unknown.

The source is a female donor with Graves disease. Source: peripheral blood mononuclear cells (PBMCs), taken at new diagnosis, from a patient treated with antithyroid drugs. The chain uses TRBV4-3 and TRBJ1-2; 8 nucleotides match TRBD1. The DNA for the CDR3 is TGCGCCAGCAGCCAATCGGACAGGGTTGACTATGGCTACACCTTC. This encodes CASSQSDRVDYGYTF.